This TCR beta chain was sequenced in a study of blood T cells in healthy people across ages. Study conclusions and caveats: Measured against age, TCR beta diversity per million T cells decreased in a roughly linear manner. Among long-lived donors, naive CD4+ cells were more numerous and diversity higher than in aged donors.

Ten or more counts support this clonotype. Its target is unknown. A second PCR of 7 to 11 cycles used a sample-barcoded 5' primer and a J-beta primer mix. TCRdb re-analysed the 5' RACE reads in MiXCR, keeping a single row per CDR3 protein. Seen here are roughly 640,000 distinct CDR3 sequences, approximately 30% observed once, and the top ten hold about 15%. Healthy individuals of Caucasian origin from Russia, aged about 6 to 100, served as donors. Roughly 10 milliliters was the volume of peripheral blood drawn from each donor. This CDR3 is built from 13 residues. CDR1 is SGHNT and CDR2 is YYREEE in the germline V gene (reference sequence). V lost 6 bases to trimming and J lost 0 bases, with 8 bases between them.

The chain couples TRBV5-4 to TRBJ2-3; D is uncertain. The sequenced sample was blood. The TCR originated in an elderly woman in good health. The CDR3 bases are TGTGCCAGCAAAAGTTCTAGCACAGATACGCAGTATTTT. Translation gives CASKSSSTDTQYF.